This section outlines one T cell receptor beta chain sequence together with its context. The antigen is undetermined. All sorted populations exceeded 95% purity. This sample was taken from a study of beta chain features in type 1 diabetes. The study's findings and limits: The study found moderately but significantly shorter TCRB CDR3s in all four CD4+ subsets of Type 1 diabetes patients. cDNA-based reads could over-represent cells with high TCR expression.

Reverse transcription of all isolated RNA meant that expressed TCRB transcripts were sequenced. Some clones are missing from TCRdb's copy, which holds only in-frame ones; the method was immunoSEQ multiplex PCR. The data show 150,000 or so clones, approximately 62% seen once. The sequence was obtained from a man aged 30 to 45 with type 1 diabetes. Sequencing was carried out using naive CD4+ T cells from blood.

CDR3 nucleotides: TGTGCCAGCACATCCGCGGTAACGGTCTACGAGCAGTACTTC. Protein sequence: CASTSAVTVYEQYF. V gene TRBV7-9 combines with J gene TRBJ2-7, with D unclear. The CDR3 covers 14 residues. V shed 7 bases and J shed 3 bases, with 16 bases lying between them. Germline V gene sequence: CDR1 SEHNR, CDR2 FQNEAQ (reference sequence).